The rows below give T cell receptor beta chains drawn from one sample of a study of early T cells in non-severe SARS-CoV-2 infection. In TCRdb, the 5' RACE reads were re-called with MiXCR into one record per CDR3 protein. Of about 76,000 distinct CDR3 sequences in the sample, about 11% are singletons; the top ten hold about 4.4%. The sequencing input was whole blood. Receptor source: an adult who was a healthcare worker with PCR-confirmed SARS-CoV-2 infection or an uninfected control (not recorded which). Each CDR3 is given with its conserved first and last residue. Fields, in order: CDR3 DNA, CDR3 protein, J gene, V gene, clone size, D gene. A D gene is named only where the DNA matches it firmly. Size values are once, few and many counts, or a class for expanded clones, and some rows have none.

cdr3_nt: TGTGCCAGCAGCTTAAGTCGACTGGGGGCGGAGACCCAGTACTTC; cdr3_aa: CASSLSRLGAETQYF; j_call: TRBJ2-5; v_call: TRBV7-2; clone_size: many; d_call: NA
cdr3_nt: TGCAGCGTTGAAAAAACCACAGGGTTCTACGAGCAGTACTTC; cdr3_aa: CSVEKTTGFYEQYF; j_call: TRBJ2-7; v_call: TRBV29-1; clone_size: NA; d_call: NA
cdr3_nt: TGTGCCAGCAGTCGTGGCGACGGGGACACCGGGGAGCTGTTTTTT; cdr3_aa: CASSRGDGDTGELFF; j_call: TRBJ2-2; v_call: TRBV12-3/TRBV12-4; clone_size: many; d_call: NA
cdr3_nt: TGTGCCAGCAGCACCGGGACTAGCGGGTTCACAGATACGCAGTATTTT; cdr3_aa: CASSTGTSGFTDTQYF; j_call: TRBJ2-3; v_call: TRBV11-2; clone_size: NA; d_call: TRBD2
cdr3_nt: TGTGCCTGGAGTCTAGGAACTAGGACAGATACGCAGTATTTT; cdr3_aa: CAWSLGTRTDTQYF; j_call: TRBJ2-3; v_call: TRBV30; clone_size: many; d_call: NA
cdr3_nt: TGTGCCAGCAGCTTGGGAGGAGGGACCAACACCGGGGAGCTGTTTTTT; cdr3_aa: CASSLGGGTNTGELFF; j_call: TRBJ2-2; v_call: TRBV5-5; clone_size: many; d_call: NA
cdr3_nt: TGTGCCAGCAGCTCCTCGGTCCGGGAGACCCAGTACTTC; cdr3_aa: CASSSSVRETQYF; j_call: TRBJ2-5; v_call: TRBV7-9; clone_size: many; d_call: NA
cdr3_nt: TGTGCCAGCAGCCAAGATGTGGGGACTACGCTAGCCAAAAACATTCAGTACTTC; cdr3_aa: CASSQDVGTTLAKNIQYF; j_call: TRBJ2-4; v_call: TRBV4-2; clone_size: few; d_call: TRBD2
cdr3_nt: TGCAGCGCCTGGACAGGGCCAGAGACCCAGTACTTC; cdr3_aa: CSAWTGPETQYF; j_call: TRBJ2-5; v_call: TRBV29-1; clone_size: NA; d_call: TRBD1
cdr3_nt: TGTGCCTGTCGGACAGGGTTCATGGATACGCAGTATTTT; cdr3_aa: CACRTGFMDTQYF; j_call: TRBJ2-3; v_call: TRBV30; clone_size: few; d_call: TRBD1
cdr3_nt: TGTGCCAGCAGCCAACTCAGAGGCTCCTACGAGCAGTACTTC; cdr3_aa: CASSQLRGSYEQYF; j_call: TRBJ2-7; v_call: TRBV3-1; clone_size: few; d_call: NA
cdr3_nt: TGTGCCAGCAGCTCCGGGACAGGGCGCCCTTTTAACTATGGCTACACCTTC; cdr3_aa: CASSSGTGRPFNYGYTF; j_call: TRBJ1-2; v_call: TRBV27; clone_size: NA; d_call: TRBD1
cdr3_nt: TGCAGCGTTCGACGGAACACTGAAGCTTTCTTT; cdr3_aa: CSVRRNTEAFF; j_call: TRBJ1-1; v_call: TRBV29-1; clone_size: few; d_call: NA
cdr3_nt: TGTGCCAGCAGCGCGGACCTATATGGCTACACCTTC; cdr3_aa: CASSADLYGYTF; j_call: TRBJ1-2; v_call: TRBV7-2; clone_size: NA; d_call: NA
cdr3_nt: TGTGCCAGCAGCTTGACTAGCGGGGGTGAGACCCAGTACTTC; cdr3_aa: CASSLTSGGETQYF; j_call: TRBJ2-5; v_call: TRBV7-3; clone_size: NA; d_call: TRBD2
cdr3_nt: TGTGCCAGCACTCCCTTGTCCCTAGCGGGGGGCACAGATACGCAGTATTTT; cdr3_aa: CASTPLSLAGGTDTQYF; j_call: TRBJ2-3; v_call: TRBV6-2/TRBV6-3; clone_size: NA; d_call: TRBD2
cdr3_nt: TGTGCCAGCAGCCGCTTGGGGGATAGGTCCTACGAGCAGTACTTC; cdr3_aa: CASSRLGDRSYEQYF; j_call: TRBJ2-7; v_call: TRBV7-9; clone_size: many; d_call: NA
cdr3_nt: TGCGCCAGCAGCTTGGCCTTGAGCAATGAGCAGTTCTTC; cdr3_aa: CASSLALSNEQFF; j_call: TRBJ2-1; v_call: TRBV5-1; clone_size: NA; d_call: NA
cdr3_nt: TGCAGCGTTGGGACCGACTATGGCTACACCTTC; cdr3_aa: CSVGTDYGYTF; j_call: TRBJ1-2; v_call: TRBV29-1; clone_size: NA; d_call: NA
cdr3_nt: TGTGCCACGACTAGCGGGGGGCTTTCCTACAATGAGCAGTTCTTC; cdr3_aa: CATTSGGLSYNEQFF; j_call: TRBJ2-1; v_call: TRBV19; clone_size: many; d_call: TRBD2
cdr3_nt: TGTGCCAGCAGCGGCGGGACAGGGGGCAATCAGCCCCAGCATTTT; cdr3_aa: CASSGGTGGNQPQHF; j_call: TRBJ1-5; v_call: TRBV7-9; clone_size: few; d_call: TRBD1
cdr3_nt: TGTGCCAGCAGCACGCCAGGGGCCACAGATACGCAGTATTTT; cdr3_aa: CASSTPGATDTQYF; j_call: TRBJ2-3; v_call: TRBV7-2; clone_size: few; d_call: NA
cdr3_nt: TGCGCCAGCTCCGGGGGGGCTCTGGTCGGGAACACTGAAGCTTTCTTT; cdr3_aa: CASSGGALVGNTEAFF; j_call: TRBJ1-1; v_call: TRBV5-1; clone_size: many; d_call: NA
cdr3_nt: TGTGCCAGCAGCTCCAGGTCTGGCCGAGAGACCCAGTACTTC; cdr3_aa: CASSSRSGRETQYF; j_call: TRBJ2-5; v_call: TRBV7-2; clone_size: NA; d_call: NA
cdr3_nt: TGTGCCAGCAGCCCGACTCGAGGGAGAAGGACGACTAATGAAAAACTGTTTTTT; cdr3_aa: CASSPTRGRRTTNEKLFF; j_call: TRBJ1-4; v_call: TRBV7-3; clone_size: NA; d_call: NA
cdr3_nt: TGTGCCATCGCTCAGGGCGACAATCAGCCCCAGCATTTT; cdr3_aa: CAIAQGDNQPQHF; j_call: TRBJ1-5; v_call: TRBV10-3; clone_size: few; d_call: NA
cdr3_nt: TGTGCCAGCAGCGTGGAGCGGGGGGATACGCAGTATTTT; cdr3_aa: CASSVERGDTQYF; j_call: TRBJ2-3; v_call: TRBV6-4; clone_size: few; d_call: TRBD2
cdr3_nt: TGTGCCAGCAGCCCGATAGGAGGGGTTGGGGAAAAACTGTTTTTT; cdr3_aa: CASSPIGGVGEKLFF; j_call: TRBJ1-4; v_call: TRBV11-2; clone_size: NA; d_call: NA
cdr3_nt: TGTGCCAGCTCACCTCGACGGGCCGGGGTCGGGGACACTGAAGCTTTCTTT; cdr3_aa: CASSPRRAGVGDTEAFF; j_call: TRBJ1-1; v_call: TRBV18; clone_size: many; d_call: NA
cdr3_nt: TGCAGCGTTGACAGGGGAAACACCATATATTTT; cdr3_aa: CSVDRGNTIYF; j_call: TRBJ1-3; v_call: TRBV29-1; clone_size: few; d_call: NA
cdr3_nt: TGTGCCAGCAGCCCCCTCGGGGGAGAACGGTATGAGCAGTTCTTC; cdr3_aa: CASSPLGGERYEQFF; j_call: TRBJ2-1; v_call: TRBV14; clone_size: many; d_call: NA
cdr3_nt: TGTGCCAGCCGATACAGGGCAGGAAACACCGGGGAGCTGTTTTTT; cdr3_aa: CASRYRAGNTGELFF; j_call: TRBJ2-2; v_call: TRBV19; clone_size: NA; d_call: NA
cdr3_nt: TGTGCCAGCAGGGAATCAAGCAATCAGCCCCAGCATTTT; cdr3_aa: CASRESSNQPQHF; j_call: TRBJ1-5; v_call: TRBV7-2; clone_size: NA; d_call: NA
cdr3_nt: TGCGCCAGCACTCGCCCGGGACATATACCTTACGAGCAGTACTTC; cdr3_aa: CASTRPGHIPYEQYF; j_call: TRBJ2-7; v_call: TRBV5-1; clone_size: many; d_call: NA
cdr3_nt: TGCGCCAGCAGCTTGCAGGGGGATCGCTACACCTTC; cdr3_aa: CASSLQGDRYTF; j_call: TRBJ1-2; v_call: TRBV5-1; clone_size: many; d_call: TRBD1
cdr3_nt: TGCAGTGCTAGCCTGGTCGATACGCAGTATTTT; cdr3_aa: CSASLVDTQYF; j_call: TRBJ2-3; v_call: TRBV20-1; clone_size: few; d_call: NA
cdr3_nt: TGTGCCATCAGTGAGATAGGGACAGTATACGAGCAGTACTTC; cdr3_aa: CAISEIGTVYEQYF; j_call: TRBJ2-7; v_call: TRBV10-3; clone_size: many; d_call: TRBD1
cdr3_nt: TGTGCCATCAGTGAGTCCGGGGGGGAGGTTGGTGAGCAGTTCTTC; cdr3_aa: CAISESGGEVGEQFF; j_call: TRBJ2-1; v_call: TRBV10-3; clone_size: NA; d_call: TRBD2
cdr3_nt: TGTGCCAGCAGCCACATCGGACCCAATACTGGTGGCTACACCTTC; cdr3_aa: CASSHIGPNTGGYTF; j_call: TRBJ1-2; v_call: TRBV4-2; clone_size: many; d_call: NA
cdr3_nt: TGTGCCAGCAGCTTAACCGGAAACAATCAGCCCCAGCATTTT; cdr3_aa: CASSLTGNNQPQHF; j_call: TRBJ1-5; v_call: TRBV5-5; clone_size: NA; d_call: NA
cdr3_nt: TGTGCCAGTAGTGGAGGGGGACAGATCTTTAATGAAAAACTGTTTTTT; cdr3_aa: CASSGGGQIFNEKLFF; j_call: TRBJ1-4; v_call: TRBV19; clone_size: few; d_call: TRBD1
cdr3_nt: TGTGCCAGCTCCCCACGAGAGCGCGACACTGAAGCTTTCTTT; cdr3_aa: CASSPRERDTEAFF; j_call: TRBJ1-1; v_call: TRBV18; clone_size: NA; d_call: NA
cdr3_nt: TGTGCCAGCAGCTTCGGCCAGGGGCTCTCCTACGAGCAGTACTTC; cdr3_aa: CASSFGQGLSYEQYF; j_call: TRBJ2-7; v_call: TRBV7-9; clone_size: many; d_call: NA
cdr3_nt: TGTGCCAGCATTCGAGGGGGCCACGGCCAACCTGAAGCTTTCTTT; cdr3_aa: CASIRGGHGQPEAFF; j_call: TRBJ1-1; v_call: TRBV6-5; clone_size: NA; d_call: TRBD1
cdr3_nt: TGTGCCAGCAGCTTAGTGCGAGATGGCTACACCTTC; cdr3_aa: CASSLVRDGYTF; j_call: TRBJ1-2; v_call: TRBV7-9; clone_size: few; d_call: NA